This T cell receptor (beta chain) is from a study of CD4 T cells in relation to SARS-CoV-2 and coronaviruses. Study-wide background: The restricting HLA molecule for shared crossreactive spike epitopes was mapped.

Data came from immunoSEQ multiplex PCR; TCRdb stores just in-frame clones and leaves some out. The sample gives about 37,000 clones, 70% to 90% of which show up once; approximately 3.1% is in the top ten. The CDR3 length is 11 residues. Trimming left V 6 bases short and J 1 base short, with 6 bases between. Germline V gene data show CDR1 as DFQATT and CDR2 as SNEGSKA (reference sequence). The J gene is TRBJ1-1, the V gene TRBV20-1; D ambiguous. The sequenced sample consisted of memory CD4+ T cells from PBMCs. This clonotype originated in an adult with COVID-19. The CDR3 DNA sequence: TGCAGTGCCTCAGAGAACACTGAAGCTTTCTTT. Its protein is CSASENTEAFF.